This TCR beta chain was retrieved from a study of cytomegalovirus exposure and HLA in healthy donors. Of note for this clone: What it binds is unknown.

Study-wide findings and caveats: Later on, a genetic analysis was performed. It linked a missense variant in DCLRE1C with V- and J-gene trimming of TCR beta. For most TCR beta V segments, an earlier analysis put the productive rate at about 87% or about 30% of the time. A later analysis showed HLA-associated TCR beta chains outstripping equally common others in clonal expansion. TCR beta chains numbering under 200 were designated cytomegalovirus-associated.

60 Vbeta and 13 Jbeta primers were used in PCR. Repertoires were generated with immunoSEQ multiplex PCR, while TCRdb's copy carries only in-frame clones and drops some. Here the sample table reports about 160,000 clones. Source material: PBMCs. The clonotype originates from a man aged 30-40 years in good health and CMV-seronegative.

CDR3 nucleotide sequence: TGTGCCAGCAGCCAGATGACTAGCAGGATGGAGACCCAGTACTTC. It encodes CASSQMTSRMETQYF. The V call is TRBV14, the J call TRBJ2-5; 7 positions agree with TRBD2. Germline loops: CDR1 SGHDN, CDR2 FVKESK. V lost 3 bases, J lost 5 bases, and 9 bases stayed unmatched. CDR3 size: 15 residues.